This record concerns one TCR beta chain sequence. Germline CDR1 and CDR2: LNHDA and SQIVND (reference sequence). J gave up 4 bases and V 3 bases, and 6 bases lay outside the gene matches. The CDR3 loop spans 15 amino acids. This sample was taken from a study of blood T cell repertoires in COVID-19. Turning to the study itself: Spain, Italy and the United States supplied samples that represented acute and convalescent COVID-19.

The table came from immunoSEQ multiplex PCR; TCRdb's copy has only in-frame clones and leaves some out. Found here are some 290,000 clones, around 90% of them singletons; the top ten hold around 0.93%. This TCR derives from a woman in her thirties or forties with COVID-19, enrolled during active disease. V gene TRBV19 combines with J gene TRBJ2-3; 8 bases are a match to TRBD1. The source material was peripheral blood. The CDR3 sequence: CASSMVTGVADTQYF. Here the CDR3 DNA reads TGTGCCAGTAGTATGGTGACAGGGGTAGCAGATACGCAGTATTTT.